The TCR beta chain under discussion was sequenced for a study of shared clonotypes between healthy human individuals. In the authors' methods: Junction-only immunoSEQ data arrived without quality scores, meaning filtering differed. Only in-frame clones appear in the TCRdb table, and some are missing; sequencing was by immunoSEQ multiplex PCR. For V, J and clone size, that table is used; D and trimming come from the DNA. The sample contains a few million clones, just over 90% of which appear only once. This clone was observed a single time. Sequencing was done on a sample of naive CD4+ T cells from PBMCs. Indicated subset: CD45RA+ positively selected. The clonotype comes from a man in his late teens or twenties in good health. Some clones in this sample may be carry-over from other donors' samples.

In DNA, the CDR3 is TGTGCCATCAGCAAAGGGACAGGGCCCCTTGAAGCTTTCTTT. This codes for CAISKGTGPLEAFF. This rearrangement joins TRBV10-3 to TRBJ1-1, with TRBD1 matching 9 bases. CDR1 and CDR2 from the germline V gene are ENHRY and SYGVKD. The CDR3 consists of 14 residues. Trimming took 6 bases from V and 7 from J; bases not matched to a gene: 9.